Reported below is one T cell receptor beta chain. Its specificity is not known. Germline V CDR1 and CDR2: SGHDT, YYEEEE. The CDR3 runs to 15 residues. Trimming cost V 0 bases and J 4 bases; bases outside gene matches: 1. A multiplex PCR was run with 60 Vbeta primers and 13 Jbeta primers. Sequencing used immunoSEQ multiplex PCR; TCRdb keeps in-frame clones, though not all of them. The sample carries 100,000 to 120,000 clones, 74% recorded once. This entry comes from a study of cytomegalovirus exposure and HLA in healthy donors. Study-level points and caveats: According to an earlier analysis, most TCR beta V segments yielded productive rearrangements about 87% or about 30% of the time. Rates of TCR association differed by HLA locus in a later analysis, with DRB1 highest and HLA-C lowest. A missense DCLRE1C variant was associated with V- and J-gene trimming of TCR beta chains in a later analysis, and an independent cohort replicated the association. In a later analysis, common viral pathogens appeared linked to several of the most significant clusters.

V usage is TRBV5-6 and J usage is TRBJ2-1; 10 bases align to TRBD2. The sequencing input was PBMCs. This clonotype was obtained from a woman aged 40 to 50 in good health and CMV-seropositive. CDR3 DNA sequence: TGTGCCAGCAGCTTGGCTAGCGGGGGATACAATGAGCAGTTCTTC. Protein: CASSLASGGYNEQFF.